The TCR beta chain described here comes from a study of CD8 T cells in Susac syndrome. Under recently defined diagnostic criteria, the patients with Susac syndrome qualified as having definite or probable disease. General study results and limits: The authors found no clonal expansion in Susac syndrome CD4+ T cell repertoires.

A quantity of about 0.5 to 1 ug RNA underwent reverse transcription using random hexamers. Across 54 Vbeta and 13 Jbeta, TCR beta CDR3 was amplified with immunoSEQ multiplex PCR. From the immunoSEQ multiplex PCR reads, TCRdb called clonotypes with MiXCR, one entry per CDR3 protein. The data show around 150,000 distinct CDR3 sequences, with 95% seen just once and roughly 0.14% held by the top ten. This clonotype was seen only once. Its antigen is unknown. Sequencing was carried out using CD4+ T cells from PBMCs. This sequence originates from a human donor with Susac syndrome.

The CDR3 nucleotides are TGTGCCAGCAGCCCCGGGACTAGGTGGCAGTACTTC. Amino acid sequence: CASSPGTRWQYF. This chain uses TRBV12-3 or TRBV12-4 with TRBJ2-7; 8 bases line up with TRBD2. This CDR3 has 12 amino acids. Trimming removed 6 bases from V and 9 bases from J; junction bases left unmatched: 7.